This T cell receptor beta chain was identified in a study of T cell responses to AZD1222 COVID-19 vaccine. Regarding the study as a whole: There were mostly white British donors and more females than males, and clonal diversity was possibly underestimated. Repertoires were collected only later (after the peak T cell response had occurred).

The CDR3 consists of 13 residues. V lost 2 bases to trimming and J lost 4 bases; unmatched junction nucleotides: 1. Germline V lookup: CDR1 MNHEY, CDR2 SVGAGI. As regards this clone: Its target is not known.

Libraries were prepared by immunoSEQ multiplex PCR; TCRdb keeps only in-frame clonotypes and omits some of them. The repertoire holds 65,000 to 80,000 clones, with 88% as singletons. This TCR derives from an adult who received the MenACWY meningococcal vaccine as a control. The sample here was peripheral blood, taken 28 days after the second dose of the MenACWY control vaccine. The chain couples TRBV6-5 to TRBJ2-5; 7 bases are a match to TRBD2. As DNA, the CDR3 is TGTGCCAGCAGTTACGGGGGGGGAGAGACCCAGTACTTC. It translates to CASSYGGGETQYF.